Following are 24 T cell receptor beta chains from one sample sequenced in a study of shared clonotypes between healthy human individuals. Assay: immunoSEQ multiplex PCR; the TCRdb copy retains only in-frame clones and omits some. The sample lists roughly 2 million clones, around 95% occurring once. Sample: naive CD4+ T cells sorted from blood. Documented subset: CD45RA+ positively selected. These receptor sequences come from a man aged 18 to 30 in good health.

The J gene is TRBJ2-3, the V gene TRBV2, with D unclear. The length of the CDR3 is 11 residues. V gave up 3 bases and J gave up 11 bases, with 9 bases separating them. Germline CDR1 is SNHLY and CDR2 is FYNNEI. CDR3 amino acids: CASSDLRVQYF. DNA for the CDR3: TGTGCCAGCAGTGATCTTCGGGTGCAGTATTTT. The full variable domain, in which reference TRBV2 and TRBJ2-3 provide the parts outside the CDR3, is EPEVTQTPSHQVTQMGQEVILRCVPISNHLYFYWYRQILGQKVEFLVSFYNNEISEKSEIFDDQFSVERPDGSNFTLKIRSTKLEDSAMYFCASSDLRVQYFGPGTRLTVL.

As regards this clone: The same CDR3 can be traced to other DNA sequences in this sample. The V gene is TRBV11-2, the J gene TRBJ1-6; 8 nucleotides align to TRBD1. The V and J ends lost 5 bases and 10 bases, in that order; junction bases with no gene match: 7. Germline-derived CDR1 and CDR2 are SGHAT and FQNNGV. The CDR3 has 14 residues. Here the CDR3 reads CASSPGTGGSPLHF. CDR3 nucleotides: TGTGCCAGCAGCCCCGGGACAGGTGGATCACCCCTCCACTTT.

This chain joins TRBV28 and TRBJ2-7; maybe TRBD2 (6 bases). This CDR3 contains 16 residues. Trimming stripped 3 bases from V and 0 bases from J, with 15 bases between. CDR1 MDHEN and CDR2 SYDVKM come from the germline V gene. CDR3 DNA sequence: TGTGCCAGCAGTTTGTCAGGGAGAGCGGGCTCCTACGAGCAGTACTTC. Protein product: CASSLSGRAGSYEQYF.

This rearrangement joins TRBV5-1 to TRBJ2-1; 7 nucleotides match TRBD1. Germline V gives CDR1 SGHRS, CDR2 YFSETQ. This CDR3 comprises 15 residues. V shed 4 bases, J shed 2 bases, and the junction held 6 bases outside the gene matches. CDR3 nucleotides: TGCGCCAGCAGCCCGGGGACAGAGCCCTACAATGAGCAGTTCTTC. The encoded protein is CASSPGTEPYNEQFF.

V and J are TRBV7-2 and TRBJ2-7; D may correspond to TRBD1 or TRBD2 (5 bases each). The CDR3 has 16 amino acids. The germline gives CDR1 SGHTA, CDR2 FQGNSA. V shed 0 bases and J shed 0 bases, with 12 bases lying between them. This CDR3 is CASSLAGDPLSYEQYF. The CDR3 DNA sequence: TGTGCCAGCAGCTTAGCGGGGGACCCACTCTCCTACGAGCAGTACTTC.

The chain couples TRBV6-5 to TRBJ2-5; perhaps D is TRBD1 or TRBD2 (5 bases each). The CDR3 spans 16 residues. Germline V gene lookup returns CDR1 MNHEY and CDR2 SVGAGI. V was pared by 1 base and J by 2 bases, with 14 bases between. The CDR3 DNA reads TGTGCCAGCAGTTACTGGCCGGGACGCCTACAAGAGACCCAGTACTTC. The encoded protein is CASSYWPGRLQETQYF.

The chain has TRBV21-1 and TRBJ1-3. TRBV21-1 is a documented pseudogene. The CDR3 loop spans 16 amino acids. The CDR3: CASSKSIKSSGNTIYF. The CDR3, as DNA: TGTGCCAGCAGCAAGTCTATAAAGAGCTCTGGAAACACCATATATTTT.

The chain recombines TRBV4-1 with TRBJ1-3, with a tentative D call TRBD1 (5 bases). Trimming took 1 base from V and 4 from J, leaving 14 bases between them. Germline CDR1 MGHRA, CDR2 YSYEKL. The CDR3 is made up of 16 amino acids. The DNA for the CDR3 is TGCGCCAGCAGCCAAGTAAGACAGCTCTTCGGAAACACCATATATTTT. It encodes CASSQVRQLFGNTIYF.

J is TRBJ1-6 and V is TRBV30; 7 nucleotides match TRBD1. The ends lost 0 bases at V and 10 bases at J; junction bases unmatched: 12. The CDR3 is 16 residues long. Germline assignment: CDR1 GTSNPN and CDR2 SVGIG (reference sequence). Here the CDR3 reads CAWSVRSTGAGSPLHF. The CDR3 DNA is TGTGCCTGGAGTGTACGGAGTACAGGGGCCGGATCACCCCTCCACTTT.

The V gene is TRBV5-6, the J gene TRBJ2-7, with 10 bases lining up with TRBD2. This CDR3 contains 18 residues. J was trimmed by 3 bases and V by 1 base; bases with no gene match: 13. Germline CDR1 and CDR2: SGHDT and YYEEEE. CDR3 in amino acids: CASSLSLAGPLGVYEQYF. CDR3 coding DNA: TGTGCCAGCAGCTTGTCACTAGCGGGGCCGCTCGGCGTCTACGAGCAGTACTTC.

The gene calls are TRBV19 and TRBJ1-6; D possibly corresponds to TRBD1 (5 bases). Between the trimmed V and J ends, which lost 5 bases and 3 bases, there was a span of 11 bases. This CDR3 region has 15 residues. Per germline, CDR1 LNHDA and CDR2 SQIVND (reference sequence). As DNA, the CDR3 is TGTGCCAGTAGTGAGGGACCAGTCTATAATTCACCCCTCCACTTT. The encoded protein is CASSEGPVYNSPLHF.

DNA for the CDR3: TGCGCCAGCAGCGACGCTACGAAGAACACTGAAGCTTTCTTT. It yields the protein CASSDATKNTEAFF. The chain is built from TRBV5-1 and TRBJ1-1, with D unresolved. This CDR3 is 14 amino acids long. V dropped 4 bases and J dropped 1 base, with 11 bases sitting between them. In germline, CDR1 is SGHRS, CDR2 YFSETQ.

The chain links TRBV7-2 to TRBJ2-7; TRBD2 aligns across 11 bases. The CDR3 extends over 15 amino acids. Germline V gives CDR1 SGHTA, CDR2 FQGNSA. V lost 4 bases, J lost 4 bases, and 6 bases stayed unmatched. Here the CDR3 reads CASSSGTSGSYEQYF. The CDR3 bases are TGTGCCAGCAGCTCAGGGACTAGCGGATCTTACGAGCAGTACTTC.

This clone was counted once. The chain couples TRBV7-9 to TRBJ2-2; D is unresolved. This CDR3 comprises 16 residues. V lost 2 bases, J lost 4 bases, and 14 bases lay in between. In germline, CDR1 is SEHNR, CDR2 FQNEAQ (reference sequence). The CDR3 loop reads CASSLSPGVGTGELFF. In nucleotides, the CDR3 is TGTGCCAGCAGCTTAAGTCCAGGAGTGGGCACCGGGGAGCTGTTTTTT.

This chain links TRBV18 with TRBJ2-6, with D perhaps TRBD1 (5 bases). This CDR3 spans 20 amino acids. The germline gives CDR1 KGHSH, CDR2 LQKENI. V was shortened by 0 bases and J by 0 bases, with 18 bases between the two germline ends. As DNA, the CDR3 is TGTGCCAGCTCACCACCGCTCAACCCGGCAGGGTCCTCTGGGGCCAACGTCCTGACTTTC. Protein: CASSPPLNPAGSSGANVLTF.

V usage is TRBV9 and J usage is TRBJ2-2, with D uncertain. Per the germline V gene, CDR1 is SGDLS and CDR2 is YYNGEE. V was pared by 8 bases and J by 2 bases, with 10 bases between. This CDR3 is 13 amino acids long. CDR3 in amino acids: CASSYANTGELFF. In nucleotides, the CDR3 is TGTGCCAGTTCTTATGCCAACACCGGGGAGCTGTTTTTT. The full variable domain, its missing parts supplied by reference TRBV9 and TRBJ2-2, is DSGVTQTPKHLITATGQRVTLRCSPRSGDLSVYWYQQSLDQGLQFLIQYYNGEERAKGNILERFSAQQFPDLHSELNLSSLELGDSALYFCASSYANTGELFFGEGSRLTVL.

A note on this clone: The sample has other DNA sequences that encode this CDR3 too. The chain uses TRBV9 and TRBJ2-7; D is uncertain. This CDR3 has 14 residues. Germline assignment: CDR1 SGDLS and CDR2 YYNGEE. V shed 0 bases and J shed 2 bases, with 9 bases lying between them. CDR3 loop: CASSVGAGPYEQYF. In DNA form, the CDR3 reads TGTGCCAGCAGCGTAGGAGCAGGCCCCTACGAGCAGTACTTC.

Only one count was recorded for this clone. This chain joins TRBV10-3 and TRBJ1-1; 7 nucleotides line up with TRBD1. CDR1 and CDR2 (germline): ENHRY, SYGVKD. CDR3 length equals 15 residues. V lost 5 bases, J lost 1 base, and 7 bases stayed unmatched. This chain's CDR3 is CAISRTGYGNTEAFF. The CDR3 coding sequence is TGTGCCATCAGTCGGACAGGTTATGGGAACACTGAAGCTTTCTTT.

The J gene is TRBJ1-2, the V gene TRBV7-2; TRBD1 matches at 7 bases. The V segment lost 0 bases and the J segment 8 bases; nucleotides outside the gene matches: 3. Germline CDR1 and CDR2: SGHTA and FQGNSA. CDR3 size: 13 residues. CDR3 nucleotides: TGTGCCAGCAGCTTAGCGACAGGGAACGGCTACACCTTC. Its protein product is CASSLATGNGYTF.

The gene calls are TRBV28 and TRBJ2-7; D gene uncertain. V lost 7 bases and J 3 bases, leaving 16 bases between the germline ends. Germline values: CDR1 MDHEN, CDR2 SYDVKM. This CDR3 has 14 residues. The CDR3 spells CASNSPLVGYEQYF. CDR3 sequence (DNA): TGTGCCAGCAATTCCCCCCTAGTGGGCTACGAGCAGTACTTC.

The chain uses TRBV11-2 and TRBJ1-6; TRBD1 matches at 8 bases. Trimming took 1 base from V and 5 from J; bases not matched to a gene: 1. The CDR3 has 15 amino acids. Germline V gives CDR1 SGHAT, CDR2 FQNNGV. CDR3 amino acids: CASSLGTGNNSPLHF. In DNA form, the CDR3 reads TGTGCCAGCAGCTTAGGGACAGGGAATAATTCACCCCTCCACTTT.

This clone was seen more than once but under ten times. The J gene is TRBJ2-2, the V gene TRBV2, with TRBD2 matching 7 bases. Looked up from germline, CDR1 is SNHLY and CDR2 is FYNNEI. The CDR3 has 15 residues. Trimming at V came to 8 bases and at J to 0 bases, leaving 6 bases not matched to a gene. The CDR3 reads CASGREGSNTGELFF. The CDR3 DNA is TGTGCCAGCGGGAGGGAGGGGTCGAACACCGGGGAGCTGTTTTTT.

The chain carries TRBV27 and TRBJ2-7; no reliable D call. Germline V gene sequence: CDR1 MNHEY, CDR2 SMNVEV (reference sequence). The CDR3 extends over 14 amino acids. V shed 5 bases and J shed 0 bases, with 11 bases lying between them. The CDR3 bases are TGTGCCAGCAGTGGCCTGGGCAGCTCCTACGAGCAGTACTTC. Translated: CASSGLGSSYEQYF.

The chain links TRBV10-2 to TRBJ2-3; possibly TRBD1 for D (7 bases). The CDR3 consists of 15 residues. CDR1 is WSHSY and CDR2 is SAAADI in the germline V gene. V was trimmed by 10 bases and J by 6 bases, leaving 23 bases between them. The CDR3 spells CATSQGDPGGDTQYF. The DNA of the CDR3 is TGCGCCACCTCCCAGGGGGATCCAGGGGGGGATACGCAGTATTTT.